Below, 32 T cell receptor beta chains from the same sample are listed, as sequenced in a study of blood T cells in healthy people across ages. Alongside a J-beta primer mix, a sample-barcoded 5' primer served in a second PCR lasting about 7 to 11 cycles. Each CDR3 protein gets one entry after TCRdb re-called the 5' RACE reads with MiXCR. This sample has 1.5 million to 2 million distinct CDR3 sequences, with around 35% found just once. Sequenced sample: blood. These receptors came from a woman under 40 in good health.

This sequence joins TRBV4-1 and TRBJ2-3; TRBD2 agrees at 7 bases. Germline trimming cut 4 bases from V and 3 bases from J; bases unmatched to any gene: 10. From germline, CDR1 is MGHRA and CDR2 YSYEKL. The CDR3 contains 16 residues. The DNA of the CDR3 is TGCGCCAGCAGCCCCCCTTTCGCGGGAGAAACAGATACGCAGTATTTT. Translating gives CASSPPFAGETDTQYF.

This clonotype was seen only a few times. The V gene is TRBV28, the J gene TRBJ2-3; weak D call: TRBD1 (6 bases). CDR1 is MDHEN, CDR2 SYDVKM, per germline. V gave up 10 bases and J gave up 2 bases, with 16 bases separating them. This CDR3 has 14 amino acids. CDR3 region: CAIMGARDTDTQYF. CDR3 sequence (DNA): TGTGCCATTATGGGGGCCCGAGACACAGATACGCAGTATTTT.

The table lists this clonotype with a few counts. The CDR3 here is CASSEATGRISYEQYF. CDR3 nucleotides: TGTGCCAGCAGTGAAGCCACCGGGCGGATCTCCTACGAGCAGTACTTC. This sequence joins TRBV2 and TRBJ2-7; D gene uncertain. Germline CDR1 is SNHLY and CDR2 is FYNNEI. The CDR3 loop spans 16 amino acids. Trimming removed 0 bases at V and 0 bases at J, with 12 bases between. Drawing the rest from reference TRBV2 and TRBJ2-7, the complete variable domain is EPEVTQTPSHQVTQMGQEVILRCVPISNHLYFYWYRQILGQKVEFLVSFYNNEISEKSEIFDDQFSVERPDGSNFTLKIRSTKLEDSAMYFCASSEATGRISYEQYFGPGTRLTVT.

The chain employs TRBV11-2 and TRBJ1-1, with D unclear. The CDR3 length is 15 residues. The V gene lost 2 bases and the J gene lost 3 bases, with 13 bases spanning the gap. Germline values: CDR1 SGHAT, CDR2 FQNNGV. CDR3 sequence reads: CASSLRRGWDTEAFF. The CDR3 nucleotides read TGTGCCAGCAGCTTACGGAGAGGGTGGGACACTGAAGCTTTCTTT.

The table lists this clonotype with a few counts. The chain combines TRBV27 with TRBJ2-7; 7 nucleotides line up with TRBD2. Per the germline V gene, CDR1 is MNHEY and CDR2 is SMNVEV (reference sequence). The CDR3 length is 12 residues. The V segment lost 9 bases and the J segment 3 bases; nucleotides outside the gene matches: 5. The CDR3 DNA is TGTGCCAGACGGGAGGTGCACTACGAGCAGTACTTC. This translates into CARREVHYEQYF.

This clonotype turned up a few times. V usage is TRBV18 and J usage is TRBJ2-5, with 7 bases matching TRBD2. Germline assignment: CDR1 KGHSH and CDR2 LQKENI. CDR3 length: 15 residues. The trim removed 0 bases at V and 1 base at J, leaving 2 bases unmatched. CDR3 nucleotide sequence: TGTGCCAGCTCACCACCGGGACTACGCCAAGAGACCCAGTACTTC. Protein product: CASSPPGLRQETQYF.

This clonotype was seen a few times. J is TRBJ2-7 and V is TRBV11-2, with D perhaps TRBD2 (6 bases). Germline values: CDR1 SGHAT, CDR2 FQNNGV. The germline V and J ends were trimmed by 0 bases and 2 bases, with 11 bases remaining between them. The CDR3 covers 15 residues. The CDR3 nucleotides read TGTGCCAGCAGCTTAGATGGGACTGGAACCTACGAGCAGTACTTC. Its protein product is CASSLDGTGTYEQYF. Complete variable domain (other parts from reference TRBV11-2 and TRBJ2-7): EAGVAQSPRYKIIEKRQSVAFWCNPISGHATLYWYQQILGQGPKLLIQFQNNGVVDDSQLPKDRFSAERLKGVDSTLKIQPAKLEDSAVYLCASSLDGTGTYEQYFGPGTRLTVT.

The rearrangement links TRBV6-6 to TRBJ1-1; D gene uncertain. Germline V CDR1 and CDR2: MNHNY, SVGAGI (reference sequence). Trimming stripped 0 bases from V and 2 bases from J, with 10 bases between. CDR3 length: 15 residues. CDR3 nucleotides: TGTGCCAGCAGTTACTCGAGGGAAATAAACACTGAAGCTTTCTTT. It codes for CASSYSREINTEAFF.

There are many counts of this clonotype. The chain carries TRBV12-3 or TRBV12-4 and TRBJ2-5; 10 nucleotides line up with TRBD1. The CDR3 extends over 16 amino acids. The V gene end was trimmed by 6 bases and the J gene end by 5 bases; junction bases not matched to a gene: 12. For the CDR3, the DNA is TGTGCCAGCAGCCCCCAGGGACAGGGGTTATCGGAGACCCAGTACTTC. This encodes CASSPQGQGLSETQYF.

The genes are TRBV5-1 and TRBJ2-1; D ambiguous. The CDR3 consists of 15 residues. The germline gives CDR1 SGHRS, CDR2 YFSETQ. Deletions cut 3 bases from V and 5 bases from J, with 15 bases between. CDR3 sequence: CASSSNFNQNNEQFF. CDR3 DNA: TGCGCCAGCAGCTCAAACTTCAACCAGAACAATGAGCAGTTCTTC.

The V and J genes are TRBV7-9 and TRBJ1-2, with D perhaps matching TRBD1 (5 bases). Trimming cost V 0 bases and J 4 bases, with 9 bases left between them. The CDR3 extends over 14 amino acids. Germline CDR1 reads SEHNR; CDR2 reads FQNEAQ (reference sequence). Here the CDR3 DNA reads TGTGCCAGCAGCTTAGCTACAGGAGCCTATGGCTACACCTTC. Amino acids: CASSLATGAYGYTF.

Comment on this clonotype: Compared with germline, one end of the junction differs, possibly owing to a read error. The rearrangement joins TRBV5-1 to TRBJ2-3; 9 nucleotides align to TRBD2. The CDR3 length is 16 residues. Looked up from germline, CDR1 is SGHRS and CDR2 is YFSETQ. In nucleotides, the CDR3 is TGCGCCAGCAGCCCTTTGGCTAGCGGGGTGGCGGATACGCGGTATTTT. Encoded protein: CASSPLASGVADTRYF.

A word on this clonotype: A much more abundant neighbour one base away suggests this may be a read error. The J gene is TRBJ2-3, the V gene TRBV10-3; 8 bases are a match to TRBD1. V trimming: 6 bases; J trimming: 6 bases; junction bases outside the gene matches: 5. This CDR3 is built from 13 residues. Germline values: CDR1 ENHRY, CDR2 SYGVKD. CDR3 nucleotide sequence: TGTGCCATCAGCCAGGGGGCCAGGGATACGCAGTATTTT. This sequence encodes CAISQGARDTQYF.

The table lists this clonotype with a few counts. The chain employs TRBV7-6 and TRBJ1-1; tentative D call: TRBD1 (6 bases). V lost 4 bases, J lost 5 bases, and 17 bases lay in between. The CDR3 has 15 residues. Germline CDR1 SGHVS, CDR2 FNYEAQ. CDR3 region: CASSSTTGSGTEAFF. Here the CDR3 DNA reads TGTGCCAGCAGCTCAACCACAGGGAGTGGGACTGAAGCTTTCTTT.

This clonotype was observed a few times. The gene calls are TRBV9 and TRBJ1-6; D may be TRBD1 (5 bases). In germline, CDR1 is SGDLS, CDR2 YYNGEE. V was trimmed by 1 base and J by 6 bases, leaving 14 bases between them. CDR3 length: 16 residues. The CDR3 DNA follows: TGTGCCAGCAGCGTACTAGGGGTCAATGGTAATTCACCCCTCCACTTT. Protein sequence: CASSVLGVNGNSPLHF.

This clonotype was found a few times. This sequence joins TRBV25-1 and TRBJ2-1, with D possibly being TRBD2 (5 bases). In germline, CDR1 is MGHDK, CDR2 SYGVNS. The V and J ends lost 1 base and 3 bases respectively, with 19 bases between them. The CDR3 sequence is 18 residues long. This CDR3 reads CASSELNLASRGYNEQFF. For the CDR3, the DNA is TGTGCCAGCAGTGAATTGAATTTGGCTAGCCGAGGCTACAATGAGCAGTTCTTC.

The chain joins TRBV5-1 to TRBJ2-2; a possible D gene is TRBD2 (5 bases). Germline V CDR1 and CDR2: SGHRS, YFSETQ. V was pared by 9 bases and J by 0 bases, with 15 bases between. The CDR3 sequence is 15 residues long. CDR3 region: CATALGGTNTGELFF. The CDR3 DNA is TGCGCCACCGCCCTCGGAGGAACGAACACCGGGGAGCTGTTTTTT.

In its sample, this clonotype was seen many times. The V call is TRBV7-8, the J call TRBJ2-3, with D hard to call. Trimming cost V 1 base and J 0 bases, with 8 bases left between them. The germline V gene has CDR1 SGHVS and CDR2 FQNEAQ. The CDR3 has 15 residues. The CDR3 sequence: CASSLVTESTDTQYF. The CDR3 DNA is TGTGCCAGCAGCTTAGTGACGGAGAGCACAGATACGCAGTATTTT.

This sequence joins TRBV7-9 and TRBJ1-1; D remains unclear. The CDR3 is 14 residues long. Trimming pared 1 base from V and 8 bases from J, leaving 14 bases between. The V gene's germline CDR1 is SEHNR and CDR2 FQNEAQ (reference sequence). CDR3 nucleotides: TGTGCCAGCAGCTTAGATCCCCCTCCGGAGGAAGCTTTCTTT. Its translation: CASSLDPPPEEAFF.

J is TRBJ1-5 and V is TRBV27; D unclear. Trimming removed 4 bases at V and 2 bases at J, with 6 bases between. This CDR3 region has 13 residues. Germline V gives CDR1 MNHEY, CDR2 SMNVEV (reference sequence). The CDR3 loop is CASSYVRNQPQHF. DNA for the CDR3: TGTGCCAGCAGTTACGTACGCAATCAGCCCCAGCATTTT.

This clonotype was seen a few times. CDR3 in DNA: TGCAGCGCTGGGCGCTACACCGGGGAGCTGTTTTTT. The encoded protein is CSAGRYTGELFF. The rearrangement joins TRBV29-1 to TRBJ2-2, with D unresolved. CDR3 length equals 12 residues. V dropped 7 bases and J dropped 3 bases, with 9 bases sitting between them. Germline CDR1 SQVTM, CDR2 ANQGSEA.

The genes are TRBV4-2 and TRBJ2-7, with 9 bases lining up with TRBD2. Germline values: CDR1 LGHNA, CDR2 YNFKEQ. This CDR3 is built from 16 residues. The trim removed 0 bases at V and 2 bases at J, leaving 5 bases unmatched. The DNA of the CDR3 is TGTGCCAGCAGCCAAGAAGGTAGCGGGGGTACCTACGAGCAGTACTTC. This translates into CASSQEGSGGTYEQYF.

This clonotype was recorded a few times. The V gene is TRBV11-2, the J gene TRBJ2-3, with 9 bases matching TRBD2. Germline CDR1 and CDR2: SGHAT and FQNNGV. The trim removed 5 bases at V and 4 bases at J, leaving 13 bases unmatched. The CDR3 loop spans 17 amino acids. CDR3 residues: CASSPRRGGGGADTQYF. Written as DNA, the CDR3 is TGTGCCAGCAGCCCACGGCGGGGCGGGGGGGGCGCAGATACGCAGTATTTT. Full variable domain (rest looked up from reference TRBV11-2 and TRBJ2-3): EAGVAQSPRYKIIEKRQSVAFWCNPISGHATLYWYQQILGQGPKLLIQFQNNGVVDDSQLPKDRFSAERLKGVDSTLKIQPAKLEDSAVYLCASSPRRGGGGADTQYFGPGTRLTVL.

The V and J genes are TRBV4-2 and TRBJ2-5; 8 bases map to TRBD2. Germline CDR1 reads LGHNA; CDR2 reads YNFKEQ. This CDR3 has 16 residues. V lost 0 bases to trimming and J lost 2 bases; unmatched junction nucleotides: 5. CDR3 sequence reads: CASSQESGGLQETQYF. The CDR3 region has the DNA TGTGCCAGCAGCCAAGAAAGCGGGGGACTGCAAGAGACCCAGTACTTC.

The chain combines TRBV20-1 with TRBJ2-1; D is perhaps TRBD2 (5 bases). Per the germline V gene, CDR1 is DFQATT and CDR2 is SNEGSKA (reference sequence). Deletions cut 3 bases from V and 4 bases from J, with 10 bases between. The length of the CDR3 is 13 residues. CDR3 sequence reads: CSASPRGYNEQFF. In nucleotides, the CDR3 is TGCAGTGCTAGCCCCCGGGGATACAATGAGCAGTTCTTC.

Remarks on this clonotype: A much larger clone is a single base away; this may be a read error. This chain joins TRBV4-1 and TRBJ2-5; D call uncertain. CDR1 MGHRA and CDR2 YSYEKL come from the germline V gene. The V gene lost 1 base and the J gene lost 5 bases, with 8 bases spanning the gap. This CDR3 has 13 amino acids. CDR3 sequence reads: CASSQAVLETQYF. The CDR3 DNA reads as TGCGCCAGCAGCCAAGCTGTCTTGGAGACCCAGTACTTC.

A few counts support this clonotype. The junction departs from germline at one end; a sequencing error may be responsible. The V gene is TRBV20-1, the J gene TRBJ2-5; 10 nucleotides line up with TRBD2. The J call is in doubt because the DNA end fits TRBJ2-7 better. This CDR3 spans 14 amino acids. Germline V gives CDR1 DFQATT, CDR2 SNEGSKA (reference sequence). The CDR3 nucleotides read TGCAGTGCGAGAGTCCTAGCGGGAGACCGCGAGCAGTACTTC. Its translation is CSARVLAGDREQYF.

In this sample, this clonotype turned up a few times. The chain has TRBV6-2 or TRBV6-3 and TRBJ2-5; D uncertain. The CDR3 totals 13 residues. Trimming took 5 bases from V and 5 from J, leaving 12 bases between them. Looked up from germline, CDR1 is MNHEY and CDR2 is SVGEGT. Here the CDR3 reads CASSIGPLETQYF. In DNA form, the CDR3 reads TGTGCCAGCAGTATCGGTCCCTTGGAGACCCAGTACTTC.

In DNA, the CDR3 is TGCAGTGCTAGAGAGGGAGGGAGTACGAACACTGAAGCTTTCTTT. Amino acids: CSAREGGSTNTEAFF. This chain links TRBV20-1 with TRBJ1-1; D remains unclear. This CDR3 spans 15 amino acids. In germline, CDR1 is DFQATT, CDR2 SNEGSKA (reference sequence). The V end was cut by 0 bases, the J end by 1 base, with 12 bases between.

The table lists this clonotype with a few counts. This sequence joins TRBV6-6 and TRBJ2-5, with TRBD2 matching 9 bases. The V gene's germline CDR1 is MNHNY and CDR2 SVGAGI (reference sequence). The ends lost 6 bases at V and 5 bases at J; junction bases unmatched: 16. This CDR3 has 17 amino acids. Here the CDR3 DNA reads TGTGCCAGCAGAAACCCGCAAAGAGCGGGAGGACAGGAGACCCAGTACTTC. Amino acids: CASRNPQRAGGQETQYF.

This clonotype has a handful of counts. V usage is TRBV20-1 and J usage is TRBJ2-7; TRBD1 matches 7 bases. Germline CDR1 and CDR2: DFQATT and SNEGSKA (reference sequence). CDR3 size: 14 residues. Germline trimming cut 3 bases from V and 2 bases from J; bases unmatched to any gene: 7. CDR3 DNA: TGCAGTGCTAGGGTAGACAGGGAACCCTACGAGCAGTACTTC. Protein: CSARVDREPYEQYF.

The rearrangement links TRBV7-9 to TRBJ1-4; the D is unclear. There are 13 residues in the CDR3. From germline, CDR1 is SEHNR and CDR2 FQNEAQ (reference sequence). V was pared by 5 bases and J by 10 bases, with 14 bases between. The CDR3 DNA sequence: TGTGCCAGCAGCCCGTCCGAGGAGGGAAAACTGTTTTTT. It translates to CASSPSEEGKLFF.